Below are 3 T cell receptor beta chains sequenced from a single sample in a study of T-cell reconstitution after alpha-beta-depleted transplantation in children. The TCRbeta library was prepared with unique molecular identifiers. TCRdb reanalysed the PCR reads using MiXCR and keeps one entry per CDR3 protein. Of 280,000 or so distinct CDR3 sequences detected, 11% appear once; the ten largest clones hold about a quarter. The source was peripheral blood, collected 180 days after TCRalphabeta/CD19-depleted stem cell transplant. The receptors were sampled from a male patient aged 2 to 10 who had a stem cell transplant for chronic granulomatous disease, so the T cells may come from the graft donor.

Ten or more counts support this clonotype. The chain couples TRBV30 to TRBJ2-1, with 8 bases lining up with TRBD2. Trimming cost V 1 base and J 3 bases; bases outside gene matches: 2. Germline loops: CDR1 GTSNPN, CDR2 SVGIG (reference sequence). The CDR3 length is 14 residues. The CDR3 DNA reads TGTGCCTGGAGTGGGGCGGGAGGCTACAATGAGCAGTTCTTC. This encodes CAWSGAGGYNEQFF. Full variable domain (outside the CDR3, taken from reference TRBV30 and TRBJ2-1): SQTIHQWPATLVQPVGSPLSLECTVEGTSNPNLYWYRQAAGRGLQLLFYSVGIGQISSEVPQNLSASRPQDRQFILSSKKLLLSDSGFYLCAWSGAGGYNEQFFGPGTRLTVL.

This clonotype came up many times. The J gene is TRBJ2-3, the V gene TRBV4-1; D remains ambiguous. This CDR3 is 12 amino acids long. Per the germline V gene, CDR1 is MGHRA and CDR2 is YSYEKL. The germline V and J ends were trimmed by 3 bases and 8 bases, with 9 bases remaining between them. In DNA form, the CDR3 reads TGCGCCAGCAGCCAGAACTTAGGTACGCAGTATTTT. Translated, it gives CASSQNLGTQYF.

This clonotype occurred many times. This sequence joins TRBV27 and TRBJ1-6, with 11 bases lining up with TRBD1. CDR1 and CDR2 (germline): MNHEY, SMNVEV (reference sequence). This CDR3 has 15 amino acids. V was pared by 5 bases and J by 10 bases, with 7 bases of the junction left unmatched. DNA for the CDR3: TGTGCCAGCAGTCGACCCGGGACAGGGGGATCACCCCTCCACTTT. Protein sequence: CASSRPGTGGSPLHF.